The entry below gives a single TCR beta chain sequence along with its context. Exposed study participants had met a COVID-19 case within 2 weeks before entry. Clones were read by immunoSEQ multiplex PCR, and TCRdb kept only the in-frame ones, dropping some. The repertoire holds about 310,000 clones, with around 84% as singletons. The source of the sample is a study of blood T cell repertoires in COVID-19. About the research overall: The analysed material was cDNA or gDNA that came from T cells, B-cell-depleted T cells, or PBMCs.

The sample taken for sequencing was PBMCs or T cells enriched from blood (not recorded which). The source is a woman in her thirties who had been exposed to COVID-19.

CDR3 nucleotides: TGTGCCTGGACTGCCCTTCGAGGGAGTATTGCCTACAATGAGCAGTTCTTC. Residues: CAWTALRGSIAYNEQFF. The chain combines TRBV30 with TRBJ2-1; a possible D gene is TRBD2 (5 bases). This CDR3 has 17 amino acids. Germline V lookup: CDR1 GTSNPN, CDR2 SVGIG (reference sequence). V was cut by 4 bases and J by 2 bases, with 21 bases left in between.